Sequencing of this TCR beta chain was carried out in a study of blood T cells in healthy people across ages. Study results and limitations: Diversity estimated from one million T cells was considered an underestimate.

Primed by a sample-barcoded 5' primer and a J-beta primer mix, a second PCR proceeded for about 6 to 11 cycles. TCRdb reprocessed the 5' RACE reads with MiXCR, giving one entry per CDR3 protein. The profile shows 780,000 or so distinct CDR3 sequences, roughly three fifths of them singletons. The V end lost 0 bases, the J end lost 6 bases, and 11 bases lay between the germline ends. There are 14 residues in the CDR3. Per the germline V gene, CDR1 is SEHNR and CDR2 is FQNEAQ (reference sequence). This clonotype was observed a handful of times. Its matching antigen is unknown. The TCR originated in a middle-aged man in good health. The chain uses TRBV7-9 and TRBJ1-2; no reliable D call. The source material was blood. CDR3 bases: TGTGCCAGCAGCTTAGCCCGCCCGTCCGATGGCTACACCTTC. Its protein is CASSLARPSDGYTF.